This T cell receptor (beta chain) was documented in a study of type 1 and type 2 diabetes patients. Study summary: The cohort mixed type 1 diabetes, type 2 diabetes and nondiabetic donors.

This clonotype was detected many times. What it recognizes is unknown. The trim removed 0 bases at V and 1 base at J, leaving 6 bases unmatched. Germline CDR1 reads SGHDN; CDR2 reads FVKESK. This CDR3 contains 18 residues. The PCR template was genomic DNA. The TCR beta CDR3 region was amplified using 30 forward and 13 reverse primers. TCRdb used MiXCR to reprocess the multiplex PCR reads, holding one entry per CDR3 protein. The data contain 250,000 or so distinct CDR3 sequences, around 47% of them singletons. Diabetic patients met standard criteria for type 1 or type 2 diabetes. Overall study findings and caveats: Type 2 diabetes patients had few highly-expanded CD4+ clones, median one.

The clonotype originates from a man in his late teens or twenties with type 2 diabetes. The V call is TRBV14, the J call TRBJ2-6, with 7 nucleotides matching TRBD1. Material: peripheral blood mononuclear cells (PBMCs). The CDR3 spells CASSQEGQAVSGANVLTF. The CDR3 bases are TGTGCCAGCAGCCAAGAAGGACAGGCGGTGTCTGGGGCCAACGTCCTGACTTTC.